Below, 8 T cell receptor beta chains from the same sample are listed, as sequenced in a study of blood T cell repertoires in COVID-19. Measured with immunoSEQ multiplex PCR; TCRdb has only the in-frame clones, and not every one. Among some 150,000 clones listed, 82% were seen once. The specimen sequenced was peripheral blood. These receptors originate from a woman older than 75 with acute or convalescent COVID-19.

The rearrangement uses TRBV15 and TRBJ1-6; D ambiguous. Germline V gives CDR1 LNHNV, CDR2 YYDKDF (reference sequence). CDR3 length: 13 amino acids. V gave up 4 bases and J gave up 9 bases, with 10 bases separating them. The CDR3 is CATSTDDISPLHF. As DNA, the CDR3 is TGTGCCACCAGCACCGACGACATTTCACCCCTCCACTTT.

The chain has TRBV6-5 and TRBJ1-3; 10 bases are shared with TRBD1. V shed 6 bases, J shed 6 bases, and the junction held 8 bases outside the gene matches. This CDR3 region has 15 residues. CDR1 MNHEY and CDR2 SVGAGI come from the germline V gene. CDR3 protein: CASRVDRGLENTIYF. The CDR3 bases are TGTGCCAGCAGGGTAGACAGGGGGCTAGAAAACACCATATATTTT.

The rearrangement joins TRBV5-8 to TRBJ1-5; D is unresolved. The V and J ends lost 1 base and 6 bases respectively, with 11 bases between them. CDR3 length: 14 residues. Germline CDR1 and CDR2: SGHTS and YDEGEE. The CDR3 reads CASSLRQVIQPQHF. Here the CDR3 DNA reads TGTGCCAGCAGCTTGAGGCAGGTGATTCAGCCCCAGCATTTT. Full variable domain (outside the CDR3, taken from reference TRBV5-8 and TRBJ1-5): EAGVTQSPTHLIKTRGQQATLRCSPISGHTSVYWYQQALGLGLQFLLWYDEGEERNRGNFPPRFSGRQFPNYSSELNVNALELEDSALYLCASSLRQVIQPQHFGDGTRLSIL.

The chain uses TRBV10-3 and TRBJ2-2, with 8 bases identical to TRBD1. CDR3 length: 12 residues. The germline CDR1 and CDR2 sequences are ENHRY and SYGVKD. CDR3 nucleotide sequence: TGTGGGGCAGGGGGCTATACCGGGGAGCTGTTTTTT. Translating gives CGAGGYTGELFF.

V usage is TRBV3-1 (or the pseudogene TRBV3-2) and J usage is TRBJ1-5; D gene uncertain. With 3 bases removed from V and 9 bases from J, the gap between germline ends came to 12 bases. The length of the CDR3 is 13 residues. The germline V gene has CDR1 LGHDT and CDR2 YNNKEL (reference sequence). CDR3 amino acids: CASSQKREGPQHF. As DNA, the CDR3 is TGTGCCAGCAGCCAGAAGAGAGAGGGGCCCCAGCATTTT.

V gene TRBV5-8 combines with J gene TRBJ2-6; D gene uncertain. The CDR3 runs 16 residues. The V gene's germline CDR1 is SGHTS and CDR2 YDEGEE. V was clipped by 1 base and J by 0 bases, with 8 bases between them. The CDR3: CASSLKSFSGANVLTF. In DNA, the CDR3 is TGTGCCAGCAGCTTGAAATCCTTCTCTGGGGCCAACGTCCTGACTTTC.

This chain links TRBV5-1 with TRBJ1-2; D ambiguous. Germline CDR1 and CDR2: SGHRS and YFSETQ. V was shortened by 5 bases and J by 1 base, with 9 bases between the two germline ends. CDR3 length: 13 residues. The CDR3 is CASRGGSNYGYTF. CDR3 coding DNA: TGCGCCAGCAGGGGAGGCAGTAACTATGGCTACACCTTC.

The chain combines TRBV5-6 with TRBJ1-1; D possibly corresponds to TRBD1 (6 bases). V lost 2 bases to trimming and J lost 5 bases, with 16 bases between them. CDR3 length: 15 amino acids. Germline V gene data show CDR1 as SGHDT and CDR2 as YYEEEE. The CDR3 DNA reads as TGTGCCAGCAGCTTCCCGGACAGTAGCTTTACTGAAGCTTTCTTT. Amino acids: CASSFPDSSFTEAFF.